This TCR beta chain stems from a study of shared clonotypes between healthy human individuals. Trimming took 0 bases from V and 1 from J, leaving 9 bases between them. Germline CDR1 LGHNA, CDR2 YNFKEQ. The CDR3 is 15 residues long. Sequenced by immunoSEQ multiplex PCR; TCRdb stores in-frame clones only, minus some. Among under 600,000 clones listed, about 97% were seen once. Sequenced material: naive CD4+ T cells sorted from blood. Subset: CD45RA+ positively selected. This rearrangement joins TRBV4-2 to TRBJ1-1; perhaps TRBD1 as D (5 bases). This TCR was recovered from a woman in her 30s in good health. The DNA of the CDR3 is TGTGCCAGCAGCCAAGACCCAGGGACGAACACTGAAGCTTTCTTT. Protein product: CASSQDPGTNTEAFF.